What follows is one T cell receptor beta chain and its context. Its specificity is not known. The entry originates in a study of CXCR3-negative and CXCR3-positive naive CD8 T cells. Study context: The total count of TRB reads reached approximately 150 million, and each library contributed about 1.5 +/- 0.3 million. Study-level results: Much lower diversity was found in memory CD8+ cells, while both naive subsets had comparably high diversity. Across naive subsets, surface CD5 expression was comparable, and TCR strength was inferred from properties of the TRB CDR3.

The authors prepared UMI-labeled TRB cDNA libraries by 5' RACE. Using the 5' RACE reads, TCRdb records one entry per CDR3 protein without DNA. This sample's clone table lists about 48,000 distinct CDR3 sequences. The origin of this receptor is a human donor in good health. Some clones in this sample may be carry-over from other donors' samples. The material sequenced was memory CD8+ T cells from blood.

The CDR3 loop is CASSAGTGRRTYEQYF. V and J are TRBV12-3 or TRBV12-4 and TRBJ2-7; TCRdb's assignment of TRBD1 cannot be checked, as there is no DNA. The CDR3 is made up of 16 amino acids.